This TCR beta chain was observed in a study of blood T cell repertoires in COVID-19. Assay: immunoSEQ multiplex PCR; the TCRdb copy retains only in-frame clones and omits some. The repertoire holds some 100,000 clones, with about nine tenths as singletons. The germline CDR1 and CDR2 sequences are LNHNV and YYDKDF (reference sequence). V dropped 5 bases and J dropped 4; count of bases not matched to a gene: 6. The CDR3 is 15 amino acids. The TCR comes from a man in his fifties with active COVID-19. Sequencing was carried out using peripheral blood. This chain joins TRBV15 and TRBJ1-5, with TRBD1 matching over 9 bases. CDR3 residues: CATSGTGFGNQPQHF. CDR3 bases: TGTGCCACCAGCGGGACAGGGTTTGGGAATCAGCCCCAGCATTTT.